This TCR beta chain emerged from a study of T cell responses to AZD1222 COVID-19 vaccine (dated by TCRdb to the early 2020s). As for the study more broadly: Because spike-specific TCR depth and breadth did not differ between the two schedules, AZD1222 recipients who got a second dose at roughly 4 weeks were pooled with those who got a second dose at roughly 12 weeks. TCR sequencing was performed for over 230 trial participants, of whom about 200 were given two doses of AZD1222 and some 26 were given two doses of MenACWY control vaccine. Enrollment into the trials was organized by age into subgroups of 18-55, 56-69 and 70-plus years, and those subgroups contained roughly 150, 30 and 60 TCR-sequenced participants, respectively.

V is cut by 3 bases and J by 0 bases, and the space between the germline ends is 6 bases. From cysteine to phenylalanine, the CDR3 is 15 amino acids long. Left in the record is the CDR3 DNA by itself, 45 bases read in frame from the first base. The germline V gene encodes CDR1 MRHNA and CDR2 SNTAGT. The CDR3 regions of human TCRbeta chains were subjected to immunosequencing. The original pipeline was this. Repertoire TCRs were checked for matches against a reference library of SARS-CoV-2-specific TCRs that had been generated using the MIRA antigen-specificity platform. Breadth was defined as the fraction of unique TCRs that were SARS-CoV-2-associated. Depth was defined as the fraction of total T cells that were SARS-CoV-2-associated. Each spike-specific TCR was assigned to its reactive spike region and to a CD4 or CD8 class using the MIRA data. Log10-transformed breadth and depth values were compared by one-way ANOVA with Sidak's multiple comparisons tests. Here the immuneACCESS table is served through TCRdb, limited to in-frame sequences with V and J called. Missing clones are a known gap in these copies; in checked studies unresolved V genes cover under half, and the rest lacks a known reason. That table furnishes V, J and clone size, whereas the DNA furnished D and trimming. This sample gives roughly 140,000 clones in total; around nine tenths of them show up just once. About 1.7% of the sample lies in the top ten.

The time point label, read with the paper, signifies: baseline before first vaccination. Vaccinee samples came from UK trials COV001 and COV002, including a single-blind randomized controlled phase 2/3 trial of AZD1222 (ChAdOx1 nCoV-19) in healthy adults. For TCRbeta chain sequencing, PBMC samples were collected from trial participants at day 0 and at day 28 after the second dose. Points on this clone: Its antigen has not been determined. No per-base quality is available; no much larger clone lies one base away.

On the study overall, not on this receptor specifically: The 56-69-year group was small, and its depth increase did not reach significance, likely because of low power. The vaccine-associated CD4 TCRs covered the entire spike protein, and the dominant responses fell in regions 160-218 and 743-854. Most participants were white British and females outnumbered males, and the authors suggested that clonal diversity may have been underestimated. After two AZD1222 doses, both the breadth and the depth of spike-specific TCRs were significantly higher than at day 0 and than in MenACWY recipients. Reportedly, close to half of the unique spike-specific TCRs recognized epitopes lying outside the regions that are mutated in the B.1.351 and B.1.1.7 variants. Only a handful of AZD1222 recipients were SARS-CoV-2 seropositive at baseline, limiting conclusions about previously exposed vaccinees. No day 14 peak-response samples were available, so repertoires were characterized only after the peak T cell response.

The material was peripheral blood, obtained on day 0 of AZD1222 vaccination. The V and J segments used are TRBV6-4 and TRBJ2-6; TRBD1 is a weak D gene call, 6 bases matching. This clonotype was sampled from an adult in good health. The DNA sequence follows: TGTGCCAGCAGTGAGGACAGCTCTGGGGCCAACGTCCTGACTTTC. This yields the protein CASSEDSSGANVLTF.